This T cell receptor beta chain was identified during a study of response to subunit inactivated influenza vaccine. Study results and limitations: New T cells are recruited in small numbers by each seasonal influenza vaccination, according to the authors' suggestion.

CDR3 length equals 16 residues. The V gene's germline CDR1 is SGHVS and CDR2 FNYEAQ. V dropped 5 bases and J dropped 6; count of bases not matched to a gene: 7. TCRdb fed the RT-PCR reads into MiXCR, producing one record per CDR3 protein. Of roughly 500,000 distinct CDR3 sequences listed, roughly 27% are singletons. On this clonotype itself: Its cognate antigen is unknown.

The sequences come from CD4+ T cells sorted from PBMCs, collected 5 days after vaccination. V usage is TRBV7-6 and J usage is TRBJ1-6, with 10 bases identical to TRBD1. This sequence originates from a man aged 45-65 years who received an inactivated influenza vaccine. The CDR3 sequence is CASSARDRGGNSPLHF. CDR3 in DNA: TGTGCCAGCAGCGCAAGGGACAGGGGAGGTAATTCACCCCTCCACTTT.